The 25 T cell receptor beta chains reported below all come from one sample, sequenced in a study of blood T cell repertoires in COVID-19. The assay was immunoSEQ multiplex PCR, and TCRdb's table has in-frame clones only and misses some. The data contain over 150,000 clones, around 80% of them seen just once; the ten biggest clones take up 2.9%. The specimen was peripheral blood. The receptors were sampled from a woman aged 60-75 years with acute or convalescent COVID-19.

This chain connects TRBV7-8 to TRBJ1-2, with a tentative D call TRBD1 (5 bases). V was pared by 5 bases and J by 5 bases, with 15 bases between. The CDR3 covers 14 residues. The germline CDR1 and CDR2 sequences are SGHVS and FQNEAQ. The CDR3 sequence: CASSPPGVGYGYTF. The CDR3 bases are TGTGCCAGCAGCCCGCCGGGGGTGGGGTATGGCTACACCTTC.

This clone is a singleton in its sample. This chain uses TRBV28 with TRBJ1-1, with D possibly being TRBD1 (6 bases). The CDR3 is 13 residues long. Germline CDR1 and CDR2: MDHEN and SYDVKM. Trimming removed 4 bases from V and 2 bases from J, with 8 bases in between. CDR3 loop: CASSYRVNTEAFF. Here the CDR3 DNA reads TGTGCCAGCAGTTACAGGGTTAACACTGAAGCTTTCTTT.

The chain is built from TRBV6-2 or TRBV6-3 and TRBJ2-5, with a possible D match to TRBD1 (5 bases). Germline V gene lookup returns CDR1 MNHEY and CDR2 SVGEGT. This CDR3 has 14 residues. The V end lost 5 bases, the J end lost 3 bases, and 13 bases lay between the germline ends. Here the CDR3 DNA reads TGTGCCAGCAGTAAAGGGGCCCCCGAAGAGACCCAGTACTTC. This codes for CASSKGAPEETQYF.

This clone appeared a single time. The chain links TRBV2 to TRBJ1-4, with D unclear. The germline V and J ends were trimmed by 3 bases and 15 bases, with 20 bases remaining between them. Germline CDR1 SNHLY, CDR2 FYNNEI. The CDR3 has 14 residues. The CDR3 region is CASSDRAGVGKMFF. CDR3 sequence (DNA): TGTGCCAGCAGTGATCGGGCGGGTGTCGGCAAGATGTTTTTT.

The chain recombines TRBV29-1 with TRBJ1-1; 9 nucleotides line up with TRBD1. This CDR3 is 15 amino acids long. J lost 0 bases, V lost 6 bases, and 8 bases had no gene match. Germline lookup yields CDR1 SQVTM and CDR2 ANQGSEA. The CDR3 protein is CSVGGTGGLNTEAFF. DNA for the CDR3: TGCAGCGTGGGGGGAACAGGGGGCCTGAACACTGAAGCTTTCTTT.

V and J are TRBV7-9 and TRBJ2-4, with D perhaps TRBD2 (5 bases). Germline CDR1 reads SEHNR; CDR2 reads FQNEAQ (reference sequence). V lost 8 bases and J lost 1, with 12 bases in between. The CDR3 totals 14 residues. CDR3 amino acids: CASGRGLAKNIQYF. The CDR3 region has the DNA TGTGCCAGCGGCCGAGGGCTTGCCAAAAACATTCAGTACTTC.

J is TRBJ2-3 and V is TRBV24-1; 7 bases are shared with TRBD2. There are 17 residues in the CDR3. J gave up 10 bases and V 2 bases, and 17 bases lay outside the gene matches. Germline CDR1 KGHDR, CDR2 SFDVKD. In DNA form, the CDR3 reads TGTGCCACCAGTGATTGGGGGGGGTCAGTAGGCCCAGGAGCGCAGTATTTT. Translating gives CATSDWGGSVGPGAQYF.

The CDR3 nucleotides read TGTGCCAGCAGGAGGGTTGATGCCACTGAAGCTTTCTTT. As protein: CASRRVDATEAFF. The V and J genes are TRBV27 and TRBJ1-1; D is undetermined. Trimming stripped 6 bases from V and 4 bases from J, with 12 bases between. Germline CDR1 is MNHEY and CDR2 is SMNVEV (reference sequence). The CDR3 runs to 13 residues.

The chain couples TRBV4-1 to TRBJ1-1; 8 nucleotides agree with TRBD1. CDR1 is MGHRA and CDR2 is YSYEKL in the germline V gene. The CDR3 is 16 residues long. V shed 1 base, J shed 2 bases, and the junction held 6 bases outside the gene matches. The CDR3 nucleotides read TGCGCCAGCAGCCAAGTGTCTGGACAGGGAAACACTGAAGCTTTCTTT. As protein: CASSQVSGQGNTEAFF.

The rearrangement links TRBV5-1 to TRBJ2-5; D remains unclear. V was trimmed by 0 bases and J by 1 base, leaving 7 bases between them. The CDR3 is made up of 14 amino acids. CDR1 is SGHRS and CDR2 is YFSETQ in the germline V gene. The CDR3 sequence: CASSLEHPQETQYF. The CDR3, as DNA: TGCGCCAGCAGCTTGGAACATCCCCAAGAGACCCAGTACTTC.

This chain joins TRBV18 and TRBJ1-2; 11 bases fit TRBD1. Germline CDR1 reads KGHSH; CDR2 reads LQKENI. The length of the CDR3 is 17 residues. V was pared by 3 bases and J by 6 bases, with 12 bases of the junction left unmatched. This CDR3 reads CASSPTWAGQGEDGYTF. As DNA, the CDR3 is TGTGCCAGCTCACCGACGTGGGCGGGACAGGGGGAAGATGGCTACACCTTC.

This chain connects TRBV11-2 to TRBJ1-4; 7 bases align to TRBD1. CDR3 length: 14 amino acids. The trim removed 6 bases at V and 3 bases at J, leaving 4 bases unmatched. Germline CDR1 is SGHAT and CDR2 is FQNNGV. For the CDR3, the DNA is TGTGCCAGCAGACTCGGGACAGCTAATGAAAAACTGTTTTTT. Encoded protein: CASRLGTANEKLFF.

The chain links TRBV29-1 to TRBJ2-3, with a weak D call TRBD1 (5 bases). CDR3 length: 14 residues. V dropped 5 bases and J dropped 4 bases, with 16 bases sitting between them. CDR1 is SQVTM and CDR2 is ANQGSEA in the germline V gene. The CDR3 is CSVPGGARADTQYF. DNA of the CDR3: TGCAGCGTTCCGGGCGGCGCCAGGGCAGATACGCAGTATTTT.

The rearrangement links TRBV5-4 to TRBJ1-1; no clear D. This CDR3 comprises 13 residues. V lost 4 bases and J 3 bases, leaving 10 bases between the germline ends. CDR1 SGHNT and CDR2 YYREEE come from the germline V gene (reference sequence). The CDR3 nucleotides read TGTGCCAGCAGCGTGGGGAGGGACACTGAAGCTTTCTTT. This translates into CASSVGRDTEAFF.

This chain links TRBV28 with TRBJ1-1; 8 bases map to TRBD1. V was clipped by 6 bases and J by 0 bases; unmatched bases: 3. Germline CDR1 and CDR2: MDHEN and SYDVKM. The CDR3 is 14 amino acids. As DNA, the CDR3 is TGTGCCAGCAGGAGACAGGGGTTGAACACTGAAGCTTTCTTT. Translation: CASRRQGLNTEAFF.

This rearrangement joins TRBV19 to TRBJ1-5; the D gene is possibly TRBD1 (5 bases). The germline V gene encodes CDR1 LNHDA and CDR2 SQIVND (reference sequence). Deletions cut 7 bases from V and 0 bases from J, with 10 bases between. This CDR3 contains 14 residues. CDR3 DNA sequence: TGTGCCAGTAATGGACAAATTAGCAATCAGCCCCAGCATTTT. Its translation is CASNGQISNQPQHF.

This chain connects TRBV13 to TRBJ1-1, with a tentative D call TRBD1 (5 bases). V shed 4 bases and J shed 5 bases, with 11 bases lying between them. This CDR3 is built from 13 residues. Looked up from germline, CDR1 is PRHDT and CDR2 is FYEKMQ (reference sequence). CDR3 residues: CASSSDGGTEAFF. The CDR3 DNA is TGTGCCAGCAGCTCGGACGGGGGAACTGAAGCTTTCTTT.

This clone was detected only once. The chain is built from TRBV6-4 and TRBJ1-2; D possibly corresponds to TRBD1 (6 bases). The CDR3 spans 14 residues. The V gene lost 3 bases and the J gene lost 6 bases, with 14 bases spanning the gap. Germline V gene data show CDR1 as MRHNA and CDR2 as SNTAGT. The CDR3 is CASSEMAGADGYTF. CDR3 coding DNA: TGTGCCAGCAGTGAGATGGCAGGGGCAGATGGCTACACCTTC.

The chain carries TRBV2 and TRBJ1-5; D is unresolved. Trimming stripped 1 base from V and 0 bases from J, with 7 bases between. The CDR3 is 15 amino acids. Germline V lookup: CDR1 SNHLY, CDR2 FYNNEI. CDR3: CASSEETNSNQPQHF. The CDR3 nucleotides are TGTGCCAGCAGTGAAGAGACAAATAGCAATCAGCCCCAGCATTTT. The full variable domain, in which reference TRBV2 and TRBJ1-5 provide the parts outside the CDR3, is EPEVTQTPSHQVTQMGQEVILRCVPISNHLYFYWYRQILGQKVEFLVSFYNNEISEKSEIFDDQFSVERPDGSNFTLKIRSTKLEDSAMYFCASSEETNSNQPQHFGDGTRLSIL.

This chain uses TRBV29-1 with TRBJ2-4; no firm D call. Germline loops: CDR1 SQVTM, CDR2 ANQGSEA. This CDR3 region has 11 residues. Trimming removed 3 bases from V and 3 bases from J, with 3 bases in between. This CDR3 reads CSVDLKNIQYF. CDR3 DNA: TGCAGCGTTGATCTCAAAAACATTCAGTACTTC. The full variable domain, completed using reference TRBV29-1 and TRBJ2-4, is SAVISQKPSRDICQRGTSLTIQCQVDSQVTMMFWYRQQPGQSLTLIATANQGSEATYESGFVIDKFPISRPNLTFSTLTVSNMSPEDSSIYLCSVDLKNIQYFGAGTRLSVL.

The chain employs TRBV5-5 and TRBJ2-1; 11 bases agree with TRBD2. The CDR3 extends over 16 amino acids. The V segment lost 0 bases and the J segment 10 bases; nucleotides outside the gene matches: 9. Germline V lookup: CDR1 SGHKS, CDR2 YYEKEE (reference sequence). In DNA, the CDR3 is TGTGCCAGCAGCTTGGATGGGGAACTAGCGGGGGAAGAGCAGTTCTTC. Protein: CASSLDGELAGEEQFF.

V usage is TRBV7-8 and J usage is TRBJ2-7; 10 bases align to TRBD1. The CDR3 runs 15 residues. V lost 2 bases, J lost 6 bases, and 7 bases stayed unmatched. Germline CDR1 SGHVS, CDR2 FQNEAQ. DNA of the CDR3: TGTGCCAGCAGCTTAAGGGGACAGGGGATGGGCGAGCAGTACTTC. This encodes CASSLRGQGMGEQYF.

CDR3 amino acids: CASFIEGQGSNGYTF. The CDR3 nucleotides read TGCGCCAGCTTTATTGAGGGACAGGGAAGCAATGGCTACACCTTC. The chain combines TRBV10-2 with TRBJ1-2, with 9 nucleotides matching TRBD1. CDR1 WSHSY and CDR2 SAAADI come from the germline V gene. The trim removed 8 bases at V and 6 bases at J, leaving 13 bases unmatched. The CDR3 is 15 residues long.

The chain carries TRBV5-1 and TRBJ2-7; 10 bases match TRBD2. Germline-derived CDR1 and CDR2 are SGHRS and YFSETQ. The CDR3 is 16 amino acids. V dropped 4 bases and J dropped 0; count of bases not matched to a gene: 7. The CDR3 loop reads CASSPHLAGDSYEQYF. As DNA, the CDR3 is TGCGCCAGCAGCCCTCACCTAGCGGGGGACTCCTACGAGCAGTACTTC.

The chain carries TRBV2 and TRBJ1-1; possible D gene TRBD1, 5 bases. The CDR3 extends over 15 amino acids. CDR1 and CDR2 from the germline V gene are SNHLY and FYNNEI. V shed 4 bases and J shed 4 bases, with 16 bases lying between them. The CDR3 DNA is TGTGCCAGCAGTGGCTCGCAAAGGGGAGGCACTGAAGCTTTCTTT. Protein: CASSGSQRGGTEAFF.